This T cell receptor (beta chain) was sequenced in a study of tumor-infiltrating lymphocytes in localized non-small cell lung cancer (dated by TCRdb to the early 2020s). Notes on the research overall: Patients whose samples were collected after neoadjuvant chemotherapy, as well as both smokers and never-smokers and several histologies, were included in the cohort. Each patient provided resected tumor tissue plus uninvolved lung tissue from the same patient, with the uninvolved lung tissue described as non-adjacent to the tumor. Alongside flow cytometry, multiplex immunofluorescence, RNA-seq, exome sequencing and proteomics, TCR sequencing was applied to the same patients as one of several integrated assays. In total, the ICON cohort was made up of approximately 140 surgical patients who had localized non-small cell lung cancer and whose tumors were resected. A total of 50 or so patients were included in the paired tumor versus uninvolved lung comparison of immunoSEQ T-cell fraction. The investigation overall reported the following: Because different assays used different pieces of the same tissue, intratumor heterogeneity could not be separated from technical variation. Higher T cell infiltration in tumors than in uninvolved lung tissue was supported by TCRbeta sequencing, consistent with immunofluorescence CD3 counts. Since assay coverage differed from patient to patient depending on how much tissue was available, TCR sequencing was done for only a subset of the cohort. TCR-derived T-cell fraction did not differ between the flow cytometry-defined immunotypes IM1 (good prognosis) and IM2 (poor prognosis).

As to this clone: What this receptor recognizes is not known. No per-base quality is available; no much larger clone lies one base away.

The T-cell fraction in tumor and uninvolved lung tissue was obtained from TCR sequencing using the immunoSEQ assay. On the authors' methods: For survival analysis, patients were divided into high (upper tertile) and low (lower two tertiles) T-cell fraction groups, which were compared by log-rank test. A signed-rank test was used to test differences in T-cell fraction between paired tumor and uninvolved lung samples. This immuneACCESS table, as held by TCRdb, lists in-frame sequences with V and J called but not all clones. Of the missing ones, under half trace to an unresolved V gene in checked studies; the others have no known cause. V, J and clone size are those of that table, while D and trimming were read from the DNA. Here the sample has 9,500 to 11,000 clones; about 75% occur a single time. The ten largest account for 19% of the sample. CDR1 and CDR2, per the germline V gene, are SGHRS and YFSETQ. The CDR3 goes from the cysteine to the phenylalanine over 13 residues. Solely the CDR3 DNA is kept, with 39 bases framed from the first base. V is trimmed back by 6 bases and J by 3 bases, and the junction contains 4 bases that no gene match accounts for.

The first patient joined ICON in 2016, and enrollment wrapped up when the last patient was enrolled in 2018. From a subcohort of 75 to 90 patients, fresh tumor and matched uninvolved tissue were collected for in-depth immune analyses, including TCR sequencing. No cell sorting was done, and TCR sequencing was instead run on DNA isolated from bulk tissue. This receptor was identified in a human donor with non-small cell lung cancer. The rearrangement joined TRBV5-1 to TRBJ2-7, with TRBD1 matching 9 junction bases. Sequencing input: uninvolved lung tissue not adjacent to the tumor. The DNA is as follows: TGCGCCAGCAAAAGGACAGGGGACTACGAGCAGTACTTC. The translation is CASKRTGDYEQYF.